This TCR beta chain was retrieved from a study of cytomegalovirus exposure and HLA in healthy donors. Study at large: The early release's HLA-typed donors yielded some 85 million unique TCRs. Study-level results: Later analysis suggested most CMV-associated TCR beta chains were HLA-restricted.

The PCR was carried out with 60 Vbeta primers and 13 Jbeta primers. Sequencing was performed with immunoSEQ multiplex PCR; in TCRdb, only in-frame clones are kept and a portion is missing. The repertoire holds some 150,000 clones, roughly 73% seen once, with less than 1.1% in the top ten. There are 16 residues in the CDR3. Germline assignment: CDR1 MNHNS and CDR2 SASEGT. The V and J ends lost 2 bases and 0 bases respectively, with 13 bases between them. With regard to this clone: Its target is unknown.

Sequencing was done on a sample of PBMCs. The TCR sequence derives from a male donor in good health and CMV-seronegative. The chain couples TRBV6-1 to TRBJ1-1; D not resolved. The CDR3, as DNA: TGTGCCAGCAGTGAACGCCGGGAGACAATGAACACTGAAGCTTTCTTT. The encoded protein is CASSERRETMNTEAFF.